This TCR beta chain came from a study of CD8 T cells in Susac syndrome. General study findings and limits: In total CD8+ repertoires, fewer than 20 Susac-specific public clones were found, and in CD8+ TEMRA repertoires, five were found. CD8+ clones in Susac expanded most in TEMRA cells and active patients.

When the RNA was reverse transcribed, random hexamers were used with an input of roughly 0.45 to 1 ug. Across 54 Vbeta and 13 Jbeta, immunoSEQ multiplex PCR amplified TCR beta CDR3. TCRdb fed the immunoSEQ multiplex PCR reads into MiXCR, producing one record per CDR3 protein. Among 70,000 to 100,000 distinct CDR3 sequences listed, about 95% were seen once. Germline assignment: CDR1 SGDLS and CDR2 YYNGEE. This CDR3 is built from 14 residues. Trimming removed 0 bases at V and 5 bases at J, with 11 bases between. As for this clonotype: Its antigen remains unknown.

The source material was CD8+ T cells from PBMCs. This chain connects TRBV9 to TRBJ2-5; D not resolved. The clonotype was recovered from a human donor with Susac syndrome. The CDR3 DNA reads TGTGCCAGCAGCGTAGCTACCACCTGGGAGACCCAGTACTTC. Encoded protein: CASSVATTWETQYF.